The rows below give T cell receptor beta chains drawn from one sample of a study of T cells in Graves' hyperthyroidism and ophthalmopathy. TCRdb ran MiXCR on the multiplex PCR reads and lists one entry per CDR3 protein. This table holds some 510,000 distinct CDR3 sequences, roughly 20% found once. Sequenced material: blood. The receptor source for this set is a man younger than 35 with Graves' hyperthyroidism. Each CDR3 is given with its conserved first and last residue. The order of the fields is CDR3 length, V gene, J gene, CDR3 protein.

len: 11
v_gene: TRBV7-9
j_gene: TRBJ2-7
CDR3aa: CASSATSQQYF

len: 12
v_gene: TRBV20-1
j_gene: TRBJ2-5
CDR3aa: CSARPGEETQYF

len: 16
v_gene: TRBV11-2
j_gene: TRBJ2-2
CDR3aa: CASSLPALANTGELFF

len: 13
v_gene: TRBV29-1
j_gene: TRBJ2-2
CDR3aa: CSARQGSTGELFF

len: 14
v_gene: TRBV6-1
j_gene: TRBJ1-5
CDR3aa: CASRRDREDQPQHF

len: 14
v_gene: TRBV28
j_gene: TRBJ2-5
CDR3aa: CASSGGLNQETQYF

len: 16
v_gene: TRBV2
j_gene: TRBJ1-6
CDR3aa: CARGAEGSSYNSPLHF

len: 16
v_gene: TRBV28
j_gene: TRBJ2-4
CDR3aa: CAISPLGGLAKNIQYF

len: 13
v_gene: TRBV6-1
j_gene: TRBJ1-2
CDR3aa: CASSEQAAGGYTF

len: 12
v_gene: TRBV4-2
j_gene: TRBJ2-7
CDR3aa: CASSQGGYEQYF

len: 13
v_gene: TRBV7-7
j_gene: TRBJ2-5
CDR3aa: CASSSSPQGSQYF

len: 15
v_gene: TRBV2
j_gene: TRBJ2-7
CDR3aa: CASDKLATSTYEQYF

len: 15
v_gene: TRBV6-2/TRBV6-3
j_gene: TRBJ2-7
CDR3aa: CASSYSGLAVYEQYF

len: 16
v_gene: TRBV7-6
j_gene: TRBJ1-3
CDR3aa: CASSLFGSSSGNTIYF

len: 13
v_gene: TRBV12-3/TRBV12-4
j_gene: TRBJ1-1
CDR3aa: CASSLAEGTEAFF

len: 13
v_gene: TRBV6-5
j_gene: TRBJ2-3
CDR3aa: CASSYDRGDTQYF

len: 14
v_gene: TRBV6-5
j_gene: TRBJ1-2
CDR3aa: CASTPSGGGYGYTF

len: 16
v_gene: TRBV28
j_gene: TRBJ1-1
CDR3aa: CASSQTGWGSNTEASF

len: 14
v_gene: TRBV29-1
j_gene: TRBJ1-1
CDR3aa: CSVESQAGDTEAFF

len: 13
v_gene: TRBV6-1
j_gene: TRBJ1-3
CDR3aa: CASRGVGGNTIYF

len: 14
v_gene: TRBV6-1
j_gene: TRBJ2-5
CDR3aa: CASDDIFRGETQYF

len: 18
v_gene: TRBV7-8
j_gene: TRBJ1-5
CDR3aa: CASSLGRGDRRGNQPQHF